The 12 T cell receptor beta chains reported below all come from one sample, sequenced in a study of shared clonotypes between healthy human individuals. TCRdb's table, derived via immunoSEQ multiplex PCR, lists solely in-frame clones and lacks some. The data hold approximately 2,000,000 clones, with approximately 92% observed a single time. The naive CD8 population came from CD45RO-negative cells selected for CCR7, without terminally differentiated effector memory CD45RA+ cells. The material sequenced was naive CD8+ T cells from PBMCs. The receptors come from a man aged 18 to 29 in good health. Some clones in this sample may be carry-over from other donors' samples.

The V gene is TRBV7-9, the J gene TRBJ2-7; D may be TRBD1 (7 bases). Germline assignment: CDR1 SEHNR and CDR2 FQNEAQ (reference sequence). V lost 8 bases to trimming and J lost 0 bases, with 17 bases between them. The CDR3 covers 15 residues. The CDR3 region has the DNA TGTGCCAGCGGGACCTCCAGGGGGGCCTCCTACGAGCAGTACTTC. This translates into CASGTSRGASYEQYF.

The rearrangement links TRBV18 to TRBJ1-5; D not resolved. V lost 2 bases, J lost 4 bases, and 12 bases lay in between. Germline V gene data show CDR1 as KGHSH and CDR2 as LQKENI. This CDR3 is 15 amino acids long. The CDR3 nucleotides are TGTGCCAGCTCACCAACCCCGATCTCGAATCAGCCCCAGCATTTT. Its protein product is CASSPTPISNQPQHF.

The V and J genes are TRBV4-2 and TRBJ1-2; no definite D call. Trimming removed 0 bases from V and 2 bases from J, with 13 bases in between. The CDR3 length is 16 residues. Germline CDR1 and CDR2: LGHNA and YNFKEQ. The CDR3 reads CASSQDPRPGNYGYTF. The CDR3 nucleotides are TGTGCCAGCAGCCAAGATCCGCGGCCGGGGAACTATGGCTACACCTTC.

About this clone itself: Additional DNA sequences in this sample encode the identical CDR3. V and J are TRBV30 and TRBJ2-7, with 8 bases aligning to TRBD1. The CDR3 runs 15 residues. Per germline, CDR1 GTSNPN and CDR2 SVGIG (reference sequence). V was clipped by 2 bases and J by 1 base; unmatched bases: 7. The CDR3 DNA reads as TGTGCCTGGAGTCCTTGGGACAGGCCATCCTACGAGCAGTACTTC. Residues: CAWSPWDRPSYEQYF.

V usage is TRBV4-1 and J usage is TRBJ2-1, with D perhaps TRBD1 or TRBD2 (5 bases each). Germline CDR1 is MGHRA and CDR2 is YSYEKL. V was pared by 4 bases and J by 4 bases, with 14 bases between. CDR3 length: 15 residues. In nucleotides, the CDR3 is TGCGCCAGCAGCCGCGATAGGGGAGTTTACAATGAGCAGTTCTTC. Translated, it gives CASSRDRGVYNEQFF.

The CDR3 region has the DNA TGTGCCAGCAGACCGGGACTAGCGGGACGGCATGGTGAGCAGTTCTTC. It yields the protein CASRPGLAGRHGEQFF. The chain couples TRBV27 to TRBJ2-1, with 13 bases matching TRBD2. The junction had 11 bases not matched to a gene; V was cut back by 6 bases and J by 9 bases. CDR1 and CDR2 (germline): MNHEY, SMNVEV (reference sequence). The CDR3 spans 16 residues.

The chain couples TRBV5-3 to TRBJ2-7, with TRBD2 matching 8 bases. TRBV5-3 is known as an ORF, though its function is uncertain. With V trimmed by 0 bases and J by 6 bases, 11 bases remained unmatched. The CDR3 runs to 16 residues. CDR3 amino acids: CARSLEPGTSTPEQYF. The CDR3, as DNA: TGTGCCAGAAGCTTGGAACCCGGGACTAGTACTCCCGAGCAGTACTTC.

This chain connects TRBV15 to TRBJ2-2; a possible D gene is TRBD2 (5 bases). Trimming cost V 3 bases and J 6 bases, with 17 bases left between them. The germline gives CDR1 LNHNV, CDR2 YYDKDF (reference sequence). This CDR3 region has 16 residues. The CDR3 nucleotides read TGTGCCACCAGCAGGGAGCTAGCTAAATTTGCCGGGGAGCTGTTTTTT. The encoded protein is CATSRELAKFAGELFF.

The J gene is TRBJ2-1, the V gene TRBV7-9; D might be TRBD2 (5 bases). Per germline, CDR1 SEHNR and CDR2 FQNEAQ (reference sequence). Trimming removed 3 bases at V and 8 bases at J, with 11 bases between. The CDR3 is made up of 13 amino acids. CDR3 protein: CASSFRGIDEQFF. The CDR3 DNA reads TGTGCCAGCAGCTTCAGAGGGATCGATGAGCAGTTCTTC.

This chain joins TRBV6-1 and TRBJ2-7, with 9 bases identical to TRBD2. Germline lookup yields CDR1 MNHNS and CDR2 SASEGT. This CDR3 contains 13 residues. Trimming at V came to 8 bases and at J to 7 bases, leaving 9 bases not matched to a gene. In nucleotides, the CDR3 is TGTGCCAGCGGACTAGCGCTGGGCCGGGAGCAGTACTTC. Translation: CASGLALGREQYF.

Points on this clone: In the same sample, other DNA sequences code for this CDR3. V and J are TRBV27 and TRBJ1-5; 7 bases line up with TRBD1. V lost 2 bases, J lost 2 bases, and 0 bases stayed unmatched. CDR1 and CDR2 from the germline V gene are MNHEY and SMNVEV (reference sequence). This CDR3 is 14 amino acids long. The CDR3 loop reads CASSLGTGNQPQHF. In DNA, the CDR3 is TGTGCCAGCAGTTTAGGGACAGGCAATCAGCCCCAGCATTTT.

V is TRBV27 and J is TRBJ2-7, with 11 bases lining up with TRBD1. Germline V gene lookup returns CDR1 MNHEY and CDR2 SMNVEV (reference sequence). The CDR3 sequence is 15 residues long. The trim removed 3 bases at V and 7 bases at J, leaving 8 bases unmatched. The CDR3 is CASSFSGQGAREQYF. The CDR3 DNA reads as TGTGCCAGCAGTTTCTCCGGACAGGGGGCGCGGGAGCAGTACTTC.